This TCR beta chain was found in a study of cytomegalovirus exposure and HLA in healthy donors. Study observations and caveats: Across donors, presence/absence analyses took sequencing depth to be roughly uniform. Sequencing likely generated an artifact that appeared as a cluster of highly shared sequence variants. As a later analysis showed, several of the most significant clusters appeared to be linked to common viral pathogens.

13 Jbeta primers and 60 Vbeta primers were used for the PCR. Sequenced by immunoSEQ multiplex PCR; TCRdb stores in-frame clones only, minus some. Of some 110,000 clones listed, over 70% are singletons. A note on this clone: Its specificity is not known.

Sequencing was performed on PBMCs. The clonotype was recovered from a man aged 35 to 55 in good health and CMV-seronegative.

The CDR3 loop is CASSVGGYGYTF. CDR3 coding DNA: TGTGCCAGCAGTGTCGGGGGATACGGCTACACCTTC. The chain uses TRBV25-1 and TRBJ1-2; a possible D gene is TRBD1 (5 bases). Trimming shortened V by 4 bases and J by 8 bases, and 11 bases separated the two germline ends. The germline V gene encodes CDR1 MGHDK and CDR2 SYGVNS. The length of the CDR3 is 12 residues.